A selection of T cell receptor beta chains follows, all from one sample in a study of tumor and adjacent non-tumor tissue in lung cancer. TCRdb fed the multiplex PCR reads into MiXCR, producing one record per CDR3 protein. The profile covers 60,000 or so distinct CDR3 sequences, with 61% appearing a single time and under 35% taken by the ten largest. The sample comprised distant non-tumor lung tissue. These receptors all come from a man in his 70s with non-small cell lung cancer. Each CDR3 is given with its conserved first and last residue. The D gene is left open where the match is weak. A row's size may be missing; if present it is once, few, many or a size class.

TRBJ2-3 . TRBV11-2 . CARSPTGVRTDMQYF TGTGCCAGGAGCCCCACAGGAGTCCGTACAGATATGCAGTATTTT
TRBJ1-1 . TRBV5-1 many CASSLELPNTEAFF TGCGCCAGCAGCTTGGAGCTCCCGAACACTGAAGCTTTCTTT
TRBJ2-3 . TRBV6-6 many CASSYVRRDRPRSDTQYF TGTGCCAGCAGTTACGTTCGAAGAGACAGGCCCCGATCAGATACGCAGTATTTT
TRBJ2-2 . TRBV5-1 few CASSPGLKAGSGELFF TGCGCCAGCAGCCCGGGCCTAAAGGCGGGGAGTGGGGAGCTGTTTTTT
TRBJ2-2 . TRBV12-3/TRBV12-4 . CASSNHLRGEDTGELFF TGTGCCAGCAGTAACCATCTGAGGGGCGAAGATACCGGGGAGCTGTTTTTT
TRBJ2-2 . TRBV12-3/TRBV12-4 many CASSLWTATGELFF TGTGCCAGCAGTTTATGGACAGCCACCGGGGAGCTGTTTTTT
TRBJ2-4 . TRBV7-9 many CASSLTDLNIQYF TGTGCCAGCAGCTTGACCGACCTAAACATTCAGTACTTC
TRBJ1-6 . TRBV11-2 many CASSFTSTGNSPLHF TGTGCCAGCAGCTTCACATCAACGGGAAATTCACCCCTCCACTTT
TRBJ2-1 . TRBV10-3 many CAISQLLATSYNEQFF TGTGCCATCAGCCAACTCCTAGCGACCTCCTACAATGAGCAGTTCTTC
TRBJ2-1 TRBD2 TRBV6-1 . CAGLLLAEVHFF TGTGCCGGCCTTCTTCTAGCGGAGGTGCACTTCTTC
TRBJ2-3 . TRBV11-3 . CASNLPPGGNKDTQYF TGTGCCAGCAACTTACCCCCAGGGGGGAACAAAGATACGCAGTATTTT
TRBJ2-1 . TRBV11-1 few CASSCSLGLEQFF TGTGCCAGCAGCTGTTCTTTGGGCCTAGAGCAGTTCTTC
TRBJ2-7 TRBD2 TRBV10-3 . CAIRGGRAPEQYF TGTGCCATCAGAGGCGGGAGGGCCCCCGAGCAGTACTTC
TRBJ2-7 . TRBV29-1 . CSVDYGSHLSEQYF TGCAGTGTTGATTACGGCTCTCACCTAAGCGAGCAGTACTTC
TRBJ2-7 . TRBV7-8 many CASSLALSKSSYEQYF TGTGCCAGCAGCTTAGCGCTCTCGAAGAGCTCCTACGAGCAGTACTTC
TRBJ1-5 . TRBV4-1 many CASSVGVVQPQHF TGCGCCAGCAGCGTAGGCGTGGTCCAGCCCCAGCATTTT
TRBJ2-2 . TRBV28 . CASSYGNTGELFF TGTGCCAGCAGTTACGGAAACACCGGGGAGCTGTTTTTT
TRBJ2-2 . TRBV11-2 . CAGSLDRLSSAGELFF TGTGCCGGCAGCTTAGATCGACTATCCTCGGCCGGGGAACTGTTTTTT
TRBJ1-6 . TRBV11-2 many CASSLVALNSPLHF TGTGCCAGCAGCTTAGTCGCTCTCAATTCACCCCTCCACTTT
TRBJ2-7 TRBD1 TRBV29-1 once CSVNGQGSYEQYF TGCAGTGTTAATGGACAGGGGAGCTACGAGCAGTACTTC
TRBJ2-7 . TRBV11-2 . CASNWGSSYEQYF TGTGCCAGCAACTGGGGTAGTTCCTACGAGCAGTACTTC
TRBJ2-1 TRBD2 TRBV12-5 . CVSGLEKSGRSYNEQSF TGTGTTAGTGGTTTGGAGAAGAGCGGGAGATCCTACAATGAGCAGTCCTTC
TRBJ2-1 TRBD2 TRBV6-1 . CASILEVGGYERLF TGTGCCAGCATTTTAGAAGTGGGGGGGTATGAGCGGTTATTC
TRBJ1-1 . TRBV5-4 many CASSLGTLSAEAFF TGTGCCAGCAGCCTTGGGACTCTCAGTGCTGAAGCTTTCTTT
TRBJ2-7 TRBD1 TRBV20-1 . CNADRGDTYEQYF TGCAATGCCGACAGGGGGGATACCTACGAGCAGTACTTC
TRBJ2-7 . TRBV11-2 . CASNSPKGAISYERYF TGTGCCAGCAACTCCCCCAAAGGGGCGATCTCCTACGAGCGGTACTTC
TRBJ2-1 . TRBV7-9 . CTSSLEGVEQFF TGTACCAGCAGCTTAGAAGGGGTTGAGCAGTTCTTC
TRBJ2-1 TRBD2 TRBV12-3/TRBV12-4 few CASSLSASGVEPFF TGTGCCAGCAGTTTATCGGCTAGCGGGGTCGAGCCGTTCTTC
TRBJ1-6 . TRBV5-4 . CARSFTRRRDSPLHF TGCGCCAGGAGCTTTACAAGGCGGAGGGATTCACCCCTCCACTTT
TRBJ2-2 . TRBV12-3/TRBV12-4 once CASGRASGRGTGELFF TGTGCCAGCGGCCGCGCTAGTGGGCGAGGGACCGGGGAGCTGTTTTTT
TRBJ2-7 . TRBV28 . CASSFIGYEQYF TGTGCCAGCAGTTTTATCGGGTACGAGCAGTACTTC
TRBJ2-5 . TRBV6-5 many CASSYSAGRGQETQYF TGTGCCAGCAGTTACTCGGCCGGCAGGGGCCAAGAGACCCAGTACTTC
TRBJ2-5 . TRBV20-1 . CSALGGHQETQYF TGCAGTGCCCTTGGAGGTCACCAAGAGACCCAGTACTTC
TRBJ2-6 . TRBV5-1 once CASSLAGGSWANVLTF TGCGCCAGCAGCTTGGCCGGGGGCTCTTGGGCCAACGTCCTGACTTTC
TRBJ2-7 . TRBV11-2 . CASSHFGSSYEQYF TGTGCAAGCAGCCACTTTGGGAGCTCCTACGAGCAGTACTTC
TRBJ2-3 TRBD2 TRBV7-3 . CASSSIPGGPGGPDTRYF TGTGCCAGCAGCTCCATTCCGGGGGGGCCTGGAGGACCAGATACGCGGTATTTT
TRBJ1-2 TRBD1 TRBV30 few CAWSVKTGGTYGYTF TGTGCCTGGAGTGTAAAGACAGGGGGGACCTATGGCTACACCTTC
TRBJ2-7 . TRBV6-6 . CASGPGTLHEQYF TGTGCCAGCGGTCCGGGAACGCTCCACGAGCAGTACTTC
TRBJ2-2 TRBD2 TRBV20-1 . CSAIWTCGRAGVLFF TGCAGTGCTATTTGGACTTGCGGGAGAGCCGGGGTGCTGTTTTTT
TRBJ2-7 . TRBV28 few CASSPPRDLKGDEQYF TGTGCCAGCAGCCCTCCCCGGGATCTAAAGGGGGACGAGCAGTACTTC
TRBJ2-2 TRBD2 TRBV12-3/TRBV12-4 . CVSRSSGRATAGELFF TGTGTCAGCAGGTCTAGCGGGAGGGCCACGGCCGGGGAGCTGTTTTTC
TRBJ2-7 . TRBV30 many CGWGPYQSSYEQYF TGTGGCTGGGGCCCCTACCAGAGTTCCTACGAGCAGTACTTC
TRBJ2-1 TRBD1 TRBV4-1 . CASSLGGRTQSYGQFF TGCGCCAGCAGCCTAGGGGGCCGGACTCAGAGCTACGGGCAGTTCTTC
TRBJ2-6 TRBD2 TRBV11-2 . CACSSRGGSSGANVLTF TGTGCCTGCAGCTCCCGGGGGGGTAGCTCTGGTGCCAACGTCCTGACCTTC
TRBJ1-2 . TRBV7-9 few CASSLAITDGYTF TGTGCCAGCAGCTTAGCGATAACGGATGGCTACACCTTC
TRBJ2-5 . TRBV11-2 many CASSLEGEETQYF TGTGCCAGCAGCTTAGAAGGGGAAGAGACCCAGTACTTC
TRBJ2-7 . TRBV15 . CATSKSVQSPYEQYF TGTGCCACCAGCAAATCTGTCCAGAGCCCCTACGAGCAGTACTTC
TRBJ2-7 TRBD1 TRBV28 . CASRTAGQGSYEQYF TGTGCCAGCAGGACGGCGGGACAGGGGTCCTACGAGCAGTACTTC
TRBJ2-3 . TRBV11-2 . CVSSLPPGGNTDTRYF TGTGTCAGCAGCTTACCCCCAGGGGGGAACACAGATACGCGGTATTTT
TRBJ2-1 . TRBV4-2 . CASSSHGGSFYNEQFF TGTGCCAGCAGCTCTCACGGGGGAAGCTTCTACAATGAGCAGTTCTTC
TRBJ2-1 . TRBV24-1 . CATDSGISSYNEQFF TGTGCCACCGACTCCGGGATCAGCTCCTACAATGAGCAGTTCTTC
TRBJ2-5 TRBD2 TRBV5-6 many CASSLRRGQETQYF TGTGCCAGCAGTCTAAGGCGGGGGCAAGAGACCCAGTACTTC
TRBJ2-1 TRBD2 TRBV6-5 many CASSKMGGGRGVHEQFF TGTGCCAGCAGTAAGATGGGGGGCGGGAGGGGCGTCCATGAGCAGTTCTTC